The rows below give T cell receptor beta chains drawn from one sample of a study of Ad26.COV2.S vaccination and SARS-CoV-2 variants. The protocol was immunoSEQ multiplex PCR, while the TCRdb copy is restricted to in-frame clones and leaves out a portion. The sample records about 400,000 clones, roughly 80% being singletons. Sequences were derived from peripheral blood, sampled in a trial of Ad26.COV2.S vaccine versus placebo. The origin of the receptors is a person aged 18-60 years who received the Ad26.COV2.S COVID-19 vaccine or a placebo. The CDR3 runs from the conserved cysteine through the conserved F or W. D genes are given only for firm matches. Clone size appears in some rows only: once, few, many, or a class for an expanded clone.

d_call: TRBD2; clone_size: NA; j_call: TRBJ2-5; v_call: TRBV6-6; cdr3_nt: TGTGCCAGCAGAGGACTAGCGGGGGACGAGCGGGAGACCCAGTACTTC; cdr3_aa: CASRGLAGDERETQYF
d_call: TRBD1; clone_size: NA; j_call: TRBJ1-3; v_call: TRBV7-2; cdr3_nt: TGTGCCAGCAGCTTAAGAAGGGGGCCTGGAAACACCATATATTTT; cdr3_aa: CASSLRRGPGNTIYF
d_call: TRBD2; clone_size: NA; j_call: TRBJ2-5; v_call: TRBV4-1; cdr3_nt: TGCGCCAGCAGCCAGGGACTAGCAGAGACCCAGTACTTC; cdr3_aa: CASSQGLAETQYF
d_call: TRBD2; clone_size: few; j_call: TRBJ2-2; v_call: TRBV7-3; cdr3_nt: TGTGCCAGCAGCCCCAGCGGGAGTATTGCCGGGGAGCTGTTTTTT; cdr3_aa: CASSPSGSIAGELFF
d_call: TRBD2; clone_size: NA; j_call: TRBJ2-7; v_call: TRBV27; cdr3_nt: TGTGCCAGCACCCTTCTTAGCGGGAGGAACTACGAGCAGTACTTC; cdr3_aa: CASTLLSGRNYEQYF
d_call: NA; clone_size: once; j_call: TRBJ1-3; v_call: TRBV25-1; cdr3_nt: TGTGCCAGCAGTGGGGGGCTCGGTGGAAACACCATATATTTT; cdr3_aa: CASSGGLGGNTIYF
d_call: TRBD1; clone_size: NA; j_call: TRBJ2-7; v_call: TRBV4-3; cdr3_nt: TGCGCCAGCAGCCCGGACAGGGGCGAGCAGTACTTC; cdr3_aa: CASSPDRGEQYF
d_call: NA; clone_size: once; j_call: TRBJ1-1; v_call: TRBV2; cdr3_nt: TGTGCCAACCCACGGAGGGAGGGCACTGAAGCTTTCTTT; cdr3_aa: CANPRREGTEAFF
d_call: NA; clone_size: NA; j_call: TRBJ2-5; v_call: TRBV14; cdr3_nt: TGTGCCAGCCCCCCCCAAGAGACCCAGTACTTC; cdr3_aa: CASPPQETQYF
d_call: TRBD1; clone_size: once; j_call: TRBJ1-1; v_call: TRBV19; cdr3_nt: TGTGCCAGTAGTATCCTAAGGACAGGGAAGGCTGAAGCTTTCTTT; cdr3_aa: CASSILRTGKAEAFF
d_call: NA; clone_size: NA; j_call: TRBJ1-6; v_call: TRBV3-1/TRBV3-2; cdr3_nt: TGTGCCAGCAGCCACCTCGGACTGCCCCTCCACTTT; cdr3_aa: CASSHLGLPLHF
d_call: NA; clone_size: NA; j_call: TRBJ2-7; v_call: TRBV1; cdr3_nt: TGCACCAGCAGCCACCTACCTCACAGCTACGAGCAGTACTTC; cdr3_aa: CTSSHLPHSYEQYF
d_call: NA; clone_size: NA; j_call: TRBJ1-1; v_call: TRBV7-9; cdr3_nt: TGTGCCAGCAGCTTAGCGATCGGACACCGTGAAGCTTTCTTT; cdr3_aa: CASSLAIGHREAFF
d_call: NA; clone_size: few; j_call: TRBJ2-1; v_call: TRBV18; cdr3_nt: TGTGCCAGCTCACCCGCAAGGACCTACAATGAGCAGTTCTTC; cdr3_aa: CASSPARTYNEQFF
d_call: NA; clone_size: NA; j_call: TRBJ2-7; v_call: TRBV12-3/TRBV12-4; cdr3_nt: TGTGCCAGCAGTTTCAGGCAAAACTACGAGCAGTACTTC; cdr3_aa: CASSFRQNYEQYF
d_call: TRBD1; clone_size: NA; j_call: TRBJ1-2; v_call: TRBV14; cdr3_nt: TGTGCCAGCAGCCCGGGACAGAACTATGGCTACACCTTC; cdr3_aa: CASSPGQNYGYTF
d_call: TRBD1; clone_size: NA; j_call: TRBJ1-2; v_call: TRBV5-1; cdr3_nt: TGCGCCAGCAGTTTTACAACAGGGGGGATCTATGGCTACACCTTC; cdr3_aa: CASSFTTGGIYGYTF
d_call: NA; clone_size: NA; j_call: TRBJ2-2; v_call: TRBV5-1; cdr3_nt: TGCGCCAGCAGCCACCTCCAGGGGACAACGAACACCGGGGAGCTGTTTTTT; cdr3_aa: CASSHLQGTTNTGELFF
d_call: NA; clone_size: NA; j_call: TRBJ2-7; v_call: TRBV6-5; cdr3_nt: TGTGCCAGCAGTTATAAGGTATACCCCTACGAGCAGTACTTC; cdr3_aa: CASSYKVYPYEQYF
d_call: NA; clone_size: once; j_call: TRBJ2-7; v_call: TRBV7-3; cdr3_nt: TGTGCCAGCAGCTTAGATCCCTACTACGAGCAGTACTTC; cdr3_aa: CASSLDPYYEQYF
d_call: NA; clone_size: once; j_call: TRBJ2-7; v_call: TRBV7-9; cdr3_nt: TGTGCCAGCAGCCCTAAAGGGGGAGGCGGGAGCGAGCAGTACTTC; cdr3_aa: CASSPKGGGGSEQYF
d_call: TRBD2; clone_size: NA; j_call: TRBJ2-1; v_call: TRBV23-1; cdr3_nt: TGCGCCAGCAGTTGGACTAGCGGGGACAATGAGCAGTTCTTC; cdr3_aa: CASSWTSGDNEQFF
d_call: TRBD1; clone_size: NA; j_call: TRBJ2-7; v_call: TRBV6-6; cdr3_nt: TGTGCCAGCAGTTACGGACAGGGGAGATCCTACGAGCAGTACTTC; cdr3_aa: CASSYGQGRSYEQYF
d_call: NA; clone_size: NA; j_call: TRBJ1-6; v_call: TRBV12-5; cdr3_nt: TGTGCTAGTGGTTTGGCCCAGGGACAAACCCTCCACTTT; cdr3_aa: CASGLAQGQTLHF
d_call: NA; clone_size: few; j_call: TRBJ2-1; v_call: TRBV29-1; cdr3_nt: TGCAGCGGGAGGGGCAACAACAATGAGCAGTTCTTC; cdr3_aa: CSGRGNNNEQFF
d_call: TRBD2; clone_size: NA; j_call: TRBJ2-7; v_call: TRBV6-1; cdr3_nt: TGTGCCAGCAGTGAAGTAGCGGGGGGTCCCTACGAGCAGTACTTC; cdr3_aa: CASSEVAGGPYEQYF
d_call: TRBD1; clone_size: NA; j_call: TRBJ1-2; v_call: TRBV30; cdr3_nt: TGTGCCTGGAGTGTACAGGGGGCGGCGGGCTACACCTTC; cdr3_aa: CAWSVQGAAGYTF
d_call: NA; clone_size: NA; j_call: TRBJ1-3; v_call: TRBV18; cdr3_nt: TGTGCCAGCTCTCCAGGCGGGGCCGCTGGAAACACCATATATTTT; cdr3_aa: CASSPGGAAGNTIYF
d_call: TRBD2; clone_size: NA; j_call: TRBJ2-7; v_call: TRBV9; cdr3_nt: TGTGCCAGCAGTGCGGGACTAGCGAGCTCCTACGAGCAGTACTTC; cdr3_aa: CASSAGLASSYEQYF
d_call: NA; clone_size: NA; j_call: TRBJ2-3; v_call: TRBV5-1; cdr3_nt: TGCGCCAGCAGCCCGTTTGGGGGGCCAAGCACAGATACGCAGTATTTT; cdr3_aa: CASSPFGGPSTDTQYF
d_call: TRBD2; clone_size: NA; j_call: TRBJ2-1; v_call: TRBV7-2; cdr3_nt: TGTGCCAGCAGCCGTGCGGGGGGGGCCGTCCTGGTCGAGCAGTTCTTC; cdr3_aa: CASSRAGGAVLVEQFF
d_call: TRBD2; clone_size: NA; j_call: TRBJ2-1; v_call: TRBV2; cdr3_nt: TGTGCCAGCAGTGAAGGCGGCGGGAGGTCGTACAATGAGCAGTTCTTC; cdr3_aa: CASSEGGGRSYNEQFF
d_call: NA; clone_size: once; j_call: TRBJ1-2; v_call: TRBV19; cdr3_nt: TGTGCCAGTAGTATTGGGGGGCACGGCTATGGCTACACCTTC; cdr3_aa: CASSIGGHGYGYTF
d_call: TRBD2; clone_size: NA; j_call: TRBJ2-3; v_call: TRBV7-6; cdr3_nt: TGTGCCAGCAGCCCCTGGACTAGCGGGGGCCTAGATACGCAGTATTTT; cdr3_aa: CASSPWTSGGLDTQYF
d_call: NA; clone_size: NA; j_call: TRBJ1-2; v_call: TRBV11-2; cdr3_nt: TGTGCCAGCAGCTTAGAAGCCCACAGGGATAGGCTCGGCTACACCTTC; cdr3_aa: CASSLEAHRDRLGYTF
d_call: NA; clone_size: NA; j_call: TRBJ1-1; v_call: TRBV10-2; cdr3_nt: TGCGCCAGCAGTGACACTGAAGCTTTCTTT; cdr3_aa: CASSDTEAFF
d_call: NA; clone_size: NA; j_call: TRBJ1-2; v_call: TRBV7-2; cdr3_nt: TGTGCCAGCAGCTTAGGGGGTCGGAGCTATGGCTACACCTTC; cdr3_aa: CASSLGGRSYGYTF
d_call: NA; clone_size: NA; j_call: TRBJ2-7; v_call: TRBV9; cdr3_nt: TGTGCCAGCAGCGTAGATGGGTCAGGGCTTAGGAACGAGCAGTACTTC; cdr3_aa: CASSVDGSGLRNEQYF
d_call: TRBD1; clone_size: NA; j_call: TRBJ2-1; v_call: TRBV5-8; cdr3_nt: TGTGCCAGCAGTTCCCGTCCGGGACAGGGGACCTACAATGAGCAGTTCTTC; cdr3_aa: CASSSRPGQGTYNEQFF
d_call: NA; clone_size: NA; j_call: TRBJ1-1; v_call: TRBV18; cdr3_nt: TGTGCCAGCTCACCACCGGTGGCTGCTGAAGCTTTCTTT; cdr3_aa: CASSPPVAAEAFF
d_call: TRBD1; clone_size: NA; j_call: TRBJ2-7; v_call: TRBV19; cdr3_nt: TGTGCCAGTAGTATGTGGGGACAGGGCTTTGGCGAGCAGTACTTC; cdr3_aa: CASSMWGQGFGEQYF
d_call: NA; clone_size: NA; j_call: TRBJ2-1; v_call: TRBV5-4; cdr3_nt: TGTGCCAGCAGCTTGGCCGGCGGGAATGAGCAGTTCTTC; cdr3_aa: CASSLAGGNEQFF
d_call: TRBD2; clone_size: NA; j_call: TRBJ2-7; v_call: TRBV18; cdr3_nt: TGTGCCAGCTCCGCGGGGAGCGGGAACTACGAGCAGTACTTC; cdr3_aa: CASSAGSGNYEQYF
d_call: NA; clone_size: NA; j_call: TRBJ1-2; v_call: TRBV7-9; cdr3_nt: TGTGCCAGCAGCTTAAGCAGGGGACATGGCTACACCTTC; cdr3_aa: CASSLSRGHGYTF
d_call: NA; clone_size: NA; j_call: TRBJ2-2; v_call: TRBV27; cdr3_nt: TGTGCCAGCCGGGGGAGGAACACCGGGGAGCTGTTTTTT; cdr3_aa: CASRGRNTGELFF
d_call: NA; clone_size: NA; j_call: TRBJ2-1; v_call: TRBV4-2; cdr3_nt: TGTGCCAGCAGCCAAGGGGATCGGACCGACAATGAGCAGTTCTTC; cdr3_aa: CASSQGDRTDNEQFF
d_call: NA; clone_size: few; j_call: TRBJ1-5; v_call: TRBV5-6; cdr3_nt: TGTGCCAGCAGCATTGGACAGAGTAATAGCAATCAGCCCCAGCATTTT; cdr3_aa: CASSIGQSNSNQPQHF
d_call: NA; clone_size: NA; j_call: TRBJ2-7; v_call: TRBV18; cdr3_nt: TGTGCCAGCTCACCCGCAGGGGGGACCTCCTACGAGCAGTACTTC; cdr3_aa: CASSPAGGTSYEQYF
d_call: NA; clone_size: NA; j_call: TRBJ1-3; v_call: TRBV7-9; cdr3_nt: TGTGCTTACCCTGAATTCCGGGGCCCTGGTGGCGGGAACACCATATATTTT; cdr3_aa: CAYPEFRGPGGGNTIYF
d_call: NA; clone_size: NA; j_call: TRBJ1-1; v_call: TRBV6-5; cdr3_nt: TGTGCCAGCAGTTCCGGACGGGGAAGAGGAGCTTTCTTT; cdr3_aa: CASSSGRGRGAFF
d_call: NA; clone_size: few; j_call: TRBJ1-5; v_call: TRBV7-9; cdr3_nt: TGTGCCAGCAGCTTAGGGTTCGGGGGGACACAGCCCCAGCATTTT; cdr3_aa: CASSLGFGGTQPQHF
d_call: NA; clone_size: NA; j_call: TRBJ2-1; v_call: TRBV6-6; cdr3_nt: TGTGCCAGCAAGTCCCCTGGGGATGAGCAGTTCTTC; cdr3_aa: CASKSPGDEQFF
d_call: NA; clone_size: once; j_call: TRBJ2-5; v_call: TRBV7-8; cdr3_nt: TGTGCCAGCAGCCGATACGGGGGAACCTACCAAGAGACCCAGTACTTC; cdr3_aa: CASSRYGGTYQETQYF